The rows below give T cell receptor beta chains drawn from one sample of a study of beta chain features in type 1 diabetes. TCRdb's table, derived via immunoSEQ multiplex PCR, lists solely in-frame clones and lacks some. The profile shows around 170,000 clones, about 10% of them singletons. The source material was central memory CD4+ T cells from blood. These receptors all come from a woman aged 30 to 39 with type 1 diabetes. Each CDR3 is given without its conserved first and last residue.

V: TRBV10-3
J: TRBJ1-3
CDR3: AISGTDGNSGNTIY

V: TRBV7-6
J: TRBJ2-1
CDR3: ASSPLAGGDNEQF

V: TRBV9
J: TRBJ2-7
CDR3: ASSVGTSGASEQY

V: TRBV19
J: TRBJ1-1
CDR3: ASSMAGLTEAF

V: TRBV5-1
J: TRBJ2-1
CDR3: ASSDSGDDEQF

V: TRBV28
J: TRBJ1-1
CDR3: ASSLGAHYTEAF

V: TRBV5-4
J: TRBJ1-1
CDR3: ASSLTVNTEAF

V: TRBV10-3
J: TRBJ1-4
CDR3: AISGQGAAEKLF

V: TRBV18
J: TRBJ1-1
CDR3: ASSSQPNTEAF

V: TRBV6-5
J: TRBJ1-2
CDR3: ASSYSPGQGYGYT

V: TRBV7-7
J: TRBJ2-1
CDR3: ASSAGVGNEQF

V: TRBV28
J: TRBJ2-5
CDR3: ASKREETQY

V: TRBV7-3
J: TRBJ1-2
CDR3: ASSQGAANYGYT

V: TRBV5-1
J: TRBJ1-1
CDR3: ASSFRDTEAF

V: TRBV5-1
J: TRBJ2-1
CDR3: ASSSLGLAVNNEQF

V: TRBV2
J: TRBJ1-2
CDR3: ASIGLLANYGYT

V: TRBV19
J: TRBJ1-5
CDR3: ASIGQFNQPQH

V: TRBV7-8
J: TRBJ2-3
CDR3: ASSDPFGLTDTQY

V: TRBV5-1
J: TRBJ2-3
CDR3: ASSLATGGLPDTQY

V: TRBV4-2
J: TRBJ2-2
CDR3: ASSQAGEAGELF

V: TRBV7-6
J: TRBJ2-1
CDR3: ASSPSSLDNEQF

V: TRBV19
J: TRBJ1-4
CDR3: ASRAVNRYEKLF

V: TRBV25-1
J: TRBJ2-3
CDR3: ASSSVRESPDTQY

V: TRBV28
J: TRBJ2-6
CDR3: ASTHGGGAGANVLT

V: TRBV6-5
J: TRBJ2-7
CDR3: ASSYSISNRAH

V: TRBV5-1
J: TRBJ2-7
CDR3: ASSPGLAGVREQY

V: TRBV6-5
J: TRBJ1-2
CDR3: ASSYGALSGYT

V: TRBV28
J: TRBJ2-1
CDR3: ASSLSPLAGGNEQF

V: TRBV6-7
J: TRBJ1-2
CDR3: ASSYPLDRGPYSYGYT

V: TRBV19
J: TRBJ2-1
CDR3: ASSQGTSGYNEQF

V: TRBV28
J: TRBJ1-2
CDR3: ASSATTYGYT

V: TRBV18
J: TRBJ2-7
CDR3: ASSPGGPYEQY

V: TRBV18
J: TRBJ2-1
CDR3: ASSLYSGTDFNEQF

V: TRBV19
J: TRBJ2-7
CDR3: ASSLTSGTYEQY